The 9 T cell receptor beta chains given below trace back to one sample, sequenced in a study of cytomegalovirus exposure and HLA in healthy donors. PCR primers comprised 60 Vbeta and 13 Jbeta primers. TCRdb's table, derived via immunoSEQ multiplex PCR, lists solely in-frame clones and lacks some. Of over 200,000 clones listed, around four fifths are singletons. The sample comprised PBMCs. These receptors were obtained from a male donor in good health and CMV-seronegative.

The rearrangement links TRBV13 to TRBJ1-2, with 7 nucleotides matching TRBD1. CDR1 and CDR2 (germline): PRHDT, FYEKMQ (reference sequence). Trimming cost V 4 bases and J 6 bases; bases outside gene matches: 2. The length of the CDR3 is 12 residues. In DNA form, the CDR3 reads TGTGCCAGCAGCTCGACAGGGAATGGCTACACCTTC. It specifies CASSSTGNGYTF.

The chain combines TRBV6-1 with TRBJ2-1; 7 nucleotides align to TRBD1. This CDR3 region has 16 residues. After removal of 2 bases from V and 2 bases from J, the junction contained 6 bases not matched to a gene. Germline V gene data show CDR1 as MNHNS and CDR2 as SASEGT. For the CDR3, the DNA is TGTGCCAGCAGTGAATATCGCCAGGGGGCCTACAATGAGCAGTTCTTC. It specifies CASSEYRQGAYNEQFF.

This rearrangement joins TRBV5-1 to TRBJ2-7; TRBD2 matches 9 bases. After removal of 3 bases from V and 3 bases from J, the junction contained 16 bases not matched to a gene. The CDR3 runs to 18 residues. CDR1 is SGHRS, CDR2 YFSETQ, per germline. The CDR3 loop reads CASSWGGINSGRSYEQYF. The CDR3 bases are TGCGCCAGCAGCTGGGGGGGGATAAATAGCGGGAGAAGCTACGAGCAGTACTTC.

The rearrangement links TRBV7-3 to TRBJ2-1; possibly TRBD2 for D (6 bases). The CDR3 contains 18 residues. The V gene's germline CDR1 is SGHTA and CDR2 FQGTGA. V shed 0 bases and J shed 5 bases, with 20 bases lying between them. The CDR3 loop reads CASSLTTRRGWKNNEQFF. The CDR3 DNA follows: TGTGCCAGCAGCTTAACAACGAGGAGGGGCTGGAAAAACAATGAGCAGTTCTTC.

The chain couples TRBV23-1 to TRBJ2-2, with D possibly matching TRBD2 (8 bases). TRBV23-1 qualifies as an ORF whose function is uncertain. V gave up 1 base and J gave up 7 bases, with 19 bases separating them. There are 17 residues in the CDR3. CDR3 in amino acids: CASSQLAGQGVVGELFF. In DNA form, the CDR3 reads TGCGCCAGCAGTCAATTAGCGGGGCAGGGGGTTGTCGGGGAGCTGTTTTTT.

V and J are TRBV2 and TRBJ2-7; D ambiguous. V shed 4 bases and J shed 2 bases, with 6 bases lying between them. Germline CDR1 reads SNHLY; CDR2 reads FYNNEI. This CDR3 has 12 amino acids. CDR3 nucleotide sequence: TGTGCCAGCAGTGTTAGCACCTACGAGCAGTACTTC. It encodes CASSVSTYEQYF.

V usage is TRBV2 and J usage is TRBJ1-1; D is unclear. The germline V gene encodes CDR1 SNHLY and CDR2 FYNNEI. The CDR3 has 11 residues. With 2 bases removed from V and 6 bases from J, the gap between germline ends came to 4 bases. The CDR3 DNA follows: TGTGCCAGCAGTGAATTCTCTGAAGCTTTCTTT. This codes for CASSEFSEAFF. Supplemented by reference TRBV2 and TRBJ1-1, the full variable domain reads EPEVTQTPSHQVTQMGQEVILRCVPISNHLYFYWYRQILGQKVEFLVSFYNNEISEKSEIFDDQFSVERPDGSNFTLKIRSTKLEDSAMYFCASSEFSEAFFGQGTRLTVV.

V and J are TRBV5-4 and TRBJ2-1; TRBD2 matches 9 bases. From germline, CDR1 is SGHNT and CDR2 YYREEE (reference sequence). The CDR3 loop spans 12 amino acids. V was pared by 9 bases and J by 7 bases, with 5 bases of the junction left unmatched. The CDR3 sequence is CATLAGANEQFF. Here the CDR3 DNA reads TGTGCCACCTTAGCGGGAGCGAATGAGCAGTTCTTC.

CDR3 coding DNA: TGCGCCAGCAGCTTAGGACAGGGGGCCTCAGAGACCCAGTACTTC. The encoded protein is CASSLGQGASETQYF. The V gene is TRBV5-1, the J gene TRBJ2-5; 11 nucleotides align to TRBD1. CDR3 length: 15 amino acids. Germline V gene lookup returns CDR1 SGHRS and CDR2 YFSETQ. With V trimmed by 2 bases and J by 4 bases, 4 bases remained unmatched.